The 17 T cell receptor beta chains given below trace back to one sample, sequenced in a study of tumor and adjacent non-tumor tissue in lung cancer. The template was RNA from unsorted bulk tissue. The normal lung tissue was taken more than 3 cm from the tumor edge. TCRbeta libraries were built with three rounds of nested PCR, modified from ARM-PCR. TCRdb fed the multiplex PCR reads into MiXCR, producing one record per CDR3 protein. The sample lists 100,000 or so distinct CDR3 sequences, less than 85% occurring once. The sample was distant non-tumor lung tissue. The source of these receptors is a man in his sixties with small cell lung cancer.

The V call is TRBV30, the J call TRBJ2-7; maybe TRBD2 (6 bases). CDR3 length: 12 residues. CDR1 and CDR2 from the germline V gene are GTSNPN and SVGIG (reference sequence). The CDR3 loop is CVLSGTHGEQYV. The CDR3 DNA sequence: TGTGTCTTGAGTGGGACTCACGGCGAGCAGTACGTC.

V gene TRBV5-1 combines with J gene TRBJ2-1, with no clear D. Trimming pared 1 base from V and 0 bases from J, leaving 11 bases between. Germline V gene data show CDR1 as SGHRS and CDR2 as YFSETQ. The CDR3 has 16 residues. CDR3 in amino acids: CASSLKQPTSYNEQFF. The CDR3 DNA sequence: TGCGCCAGCAGCTTGAAGCAACCAACCTCCTACAATGAGCAGTTCTTC.

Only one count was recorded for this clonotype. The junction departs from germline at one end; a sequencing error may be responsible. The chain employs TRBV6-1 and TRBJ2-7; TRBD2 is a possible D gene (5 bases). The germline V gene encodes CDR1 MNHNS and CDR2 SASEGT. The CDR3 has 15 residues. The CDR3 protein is CASSEVGGSPYEHHF. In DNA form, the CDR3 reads TGTGCCAGCAGTGAAGTCGGAGGTTCCCCCTACGAGCATCACTTC.

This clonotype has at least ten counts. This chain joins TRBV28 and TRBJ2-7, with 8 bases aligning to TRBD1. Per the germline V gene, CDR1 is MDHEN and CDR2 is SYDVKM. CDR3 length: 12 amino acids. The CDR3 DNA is TGTGTCACTACAGGGGGGAACTACGAGCAGTACTTC. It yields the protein CVTTGGNYEQYF. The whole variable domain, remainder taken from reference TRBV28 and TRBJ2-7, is DVKVTQSSRYLVKRTGEKVFLECVQDMDHENMFWYRQDPGLGLRLIYFSYDVKMKEKGDIPEGYSVSREKKERFSLILESASTNQTSMYLCVTTGGNYEQYFGPGTRLTVT.

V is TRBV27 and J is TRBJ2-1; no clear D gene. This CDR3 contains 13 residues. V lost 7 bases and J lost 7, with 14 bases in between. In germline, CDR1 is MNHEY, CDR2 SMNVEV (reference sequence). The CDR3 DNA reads TGTGCCAGCACCCTGGGCGATGGAAATGAGCAGTTCTTC. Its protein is CASTLGDGNEQFF.

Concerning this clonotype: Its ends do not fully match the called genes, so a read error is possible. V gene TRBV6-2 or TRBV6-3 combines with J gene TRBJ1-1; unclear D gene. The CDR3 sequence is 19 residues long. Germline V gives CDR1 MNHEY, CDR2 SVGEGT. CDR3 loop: CVSSYDRELLVYVNTEASF. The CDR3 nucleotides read TGTGTCAGCAGTTACGATAGGGAGCTTTTAGTGTACGTGAACACTGAAGCTTCCTTT.

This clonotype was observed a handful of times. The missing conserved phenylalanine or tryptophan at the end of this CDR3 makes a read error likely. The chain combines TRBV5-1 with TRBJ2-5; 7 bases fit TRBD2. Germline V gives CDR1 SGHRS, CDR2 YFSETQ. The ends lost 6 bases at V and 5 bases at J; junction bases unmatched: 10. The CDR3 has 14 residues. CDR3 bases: TGCGCCAGCACTACGCCGGGAGGAGGGGAGACCCAGTACTTA. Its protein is CASTTPGGGETQYL.

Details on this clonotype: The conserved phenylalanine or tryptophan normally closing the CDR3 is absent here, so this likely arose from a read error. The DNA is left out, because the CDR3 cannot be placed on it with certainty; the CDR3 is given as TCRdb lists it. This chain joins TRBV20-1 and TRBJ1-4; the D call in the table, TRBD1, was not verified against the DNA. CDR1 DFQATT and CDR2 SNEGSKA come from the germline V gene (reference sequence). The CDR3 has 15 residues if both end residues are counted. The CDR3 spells CSARMDRVANEKLFY.

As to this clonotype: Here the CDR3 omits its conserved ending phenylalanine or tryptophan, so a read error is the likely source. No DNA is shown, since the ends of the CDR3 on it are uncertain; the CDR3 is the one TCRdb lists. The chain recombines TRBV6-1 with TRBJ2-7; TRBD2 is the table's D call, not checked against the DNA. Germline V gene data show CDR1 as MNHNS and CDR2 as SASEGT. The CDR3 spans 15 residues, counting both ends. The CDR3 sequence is CASSIGALSSYEHYL.

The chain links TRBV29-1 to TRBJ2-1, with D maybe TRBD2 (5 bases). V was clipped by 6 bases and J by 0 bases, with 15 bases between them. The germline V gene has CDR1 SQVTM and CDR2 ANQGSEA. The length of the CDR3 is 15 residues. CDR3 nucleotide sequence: TGCAGCGTGGACGCCCAAAGCGGCTCCTACAATGAGCAGTTCTTC. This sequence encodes CSVDAQSGSYNEQFF.

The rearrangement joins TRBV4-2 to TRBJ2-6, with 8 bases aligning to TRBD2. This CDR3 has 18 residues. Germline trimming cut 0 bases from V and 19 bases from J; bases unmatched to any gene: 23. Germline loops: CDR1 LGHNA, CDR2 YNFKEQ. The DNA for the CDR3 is TGTGCCAGCAGCCAAGATGCGGGGGGACACTCTGGGGCCAACTTCCATACTTTC. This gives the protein CASSQDAGGHSGANFHTF.

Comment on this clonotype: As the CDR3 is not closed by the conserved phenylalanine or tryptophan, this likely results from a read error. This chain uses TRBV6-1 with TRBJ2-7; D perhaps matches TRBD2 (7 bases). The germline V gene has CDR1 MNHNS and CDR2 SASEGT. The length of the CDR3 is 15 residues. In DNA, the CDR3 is TGTGCCAGCATTGAAGGGGGACTAACGGGGGACGAGCAGTACTCC. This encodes CASIEGGLTGDEQYS.

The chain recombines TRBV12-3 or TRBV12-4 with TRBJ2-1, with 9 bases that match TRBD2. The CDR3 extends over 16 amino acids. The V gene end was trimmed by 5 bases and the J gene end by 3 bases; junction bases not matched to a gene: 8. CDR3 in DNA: TGTGCCAGCAGTCCCCTTCTAGCGGGGATCTACAATGAGCAGTTCTTC. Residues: CASSPLLAGIYNEQFF.

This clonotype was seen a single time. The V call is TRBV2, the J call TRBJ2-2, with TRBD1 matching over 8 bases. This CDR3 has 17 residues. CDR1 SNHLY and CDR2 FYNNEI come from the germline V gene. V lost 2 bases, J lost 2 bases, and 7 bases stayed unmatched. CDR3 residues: CASSEPVGQANTGELFF. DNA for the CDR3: TGTGCCAGCAGTGAACCCGTGGGACAGGCTAACACCGGGGAGCTGTTTTTT.

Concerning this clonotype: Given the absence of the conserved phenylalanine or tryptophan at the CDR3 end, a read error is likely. CDR3 nucleotides: TGTGCCGGCAGGGGGACAGGGGTTGGGACCCAGTACCTC. It yields the protein CAGRGTGVGTQYL. The chain is built from TRBV7-8 and TRBJ2-5; 10 nucleotides line up with TRBD1. The length of the CDR3 is 13 residues. CDR1 and CDR2 from the germline V gene are SGHVS and FQNEAQ.

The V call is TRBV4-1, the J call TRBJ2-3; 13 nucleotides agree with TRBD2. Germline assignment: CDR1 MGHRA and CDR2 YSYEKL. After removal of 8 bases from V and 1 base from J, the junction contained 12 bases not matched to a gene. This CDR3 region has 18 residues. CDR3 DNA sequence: TGCGCCAGCGGCCGCCTGTCCGGGACTAGCGGGGGCACAGATACGCAGTATTTT. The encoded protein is CASGRLSGTSGGTDTQYF.

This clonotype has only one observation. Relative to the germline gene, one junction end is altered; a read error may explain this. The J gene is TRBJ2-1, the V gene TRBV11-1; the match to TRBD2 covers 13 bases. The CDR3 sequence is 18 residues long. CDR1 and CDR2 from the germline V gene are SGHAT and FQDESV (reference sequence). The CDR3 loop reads CASGSESRTSGSGDEQFF. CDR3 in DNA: TGTGCCAGCGGCTCAGAATCTAGGACTAGCGGGAGTGGTGATGAACAGTTCTTC.